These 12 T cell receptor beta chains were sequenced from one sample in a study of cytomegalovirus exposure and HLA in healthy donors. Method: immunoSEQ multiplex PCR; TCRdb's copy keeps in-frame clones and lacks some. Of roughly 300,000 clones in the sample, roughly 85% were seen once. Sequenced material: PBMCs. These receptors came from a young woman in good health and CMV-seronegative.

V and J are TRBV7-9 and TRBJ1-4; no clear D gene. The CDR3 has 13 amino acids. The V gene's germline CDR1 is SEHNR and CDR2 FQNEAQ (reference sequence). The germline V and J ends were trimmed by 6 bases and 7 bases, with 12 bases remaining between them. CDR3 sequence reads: CASSGGVGEKLFF. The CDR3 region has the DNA TGTGCCAGCAGTGGCGGGGTTGGTGAAAAACTGTTTTTT. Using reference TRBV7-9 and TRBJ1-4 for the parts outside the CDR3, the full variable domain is DTGVSQNPRHKITKRGQNVTFRCDPISEHNRLYWYRQTLGQGPEFLTYFQNEAQLEKSRLLSDRFSAERPKGSFSTLEIQRTEQGDSAMYLCASSGGVGEKLFFGSGTQLSVL.

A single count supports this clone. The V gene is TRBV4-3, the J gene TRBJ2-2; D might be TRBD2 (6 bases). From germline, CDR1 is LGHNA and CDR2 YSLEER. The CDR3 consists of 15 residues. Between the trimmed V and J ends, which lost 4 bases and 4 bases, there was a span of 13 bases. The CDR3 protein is CASSRTTSGTGELFF. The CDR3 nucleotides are TGCGCCAGCAGCCGGACGACTAGTGGCACCGGGGAGCTGTTTTTT.

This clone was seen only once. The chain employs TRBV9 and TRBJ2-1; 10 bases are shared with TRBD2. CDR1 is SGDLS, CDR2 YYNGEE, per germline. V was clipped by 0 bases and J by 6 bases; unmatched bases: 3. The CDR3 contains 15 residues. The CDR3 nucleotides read TGTGCCAGCAGCGTAGCTGCTAGCGGGAGCAATGAGCAGTTCTTC. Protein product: CASSVAASGSNEQFF.

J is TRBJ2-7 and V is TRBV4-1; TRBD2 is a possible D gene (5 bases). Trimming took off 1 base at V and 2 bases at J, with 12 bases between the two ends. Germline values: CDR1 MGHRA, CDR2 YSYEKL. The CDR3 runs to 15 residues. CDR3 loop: CASSQVFAGTYEQYF. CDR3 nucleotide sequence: TGCGCCAGCAGCCAAGTGTTCGCGGGTACCTACGAGCAGTACTTC.

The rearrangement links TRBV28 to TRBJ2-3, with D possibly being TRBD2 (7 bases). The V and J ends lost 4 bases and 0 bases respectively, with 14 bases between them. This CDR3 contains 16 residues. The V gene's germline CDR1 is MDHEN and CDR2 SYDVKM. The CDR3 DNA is TGTGCCAGCAGTTCCGCGGGGGCCCCTAGCACAGATACGCAGTATTTT. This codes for CASSSAGAPSTDTQYF. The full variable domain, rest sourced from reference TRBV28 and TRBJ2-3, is DVKVTQSSRYLVKRTGEKVFLECVQDMDHENMFWYRQDPGLGLRLIYFSYDVKMKEKGDIPEGYSVSREKKERFSLILESASTNQTSMYLCASSSAGAPSTDTQYFGPGTRLTVL.

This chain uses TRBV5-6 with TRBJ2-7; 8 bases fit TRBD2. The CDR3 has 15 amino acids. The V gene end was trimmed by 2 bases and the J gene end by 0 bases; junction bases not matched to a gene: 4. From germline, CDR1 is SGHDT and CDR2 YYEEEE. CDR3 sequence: CASSLRTSGSYEQYF. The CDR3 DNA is TGTGCCAGCAGCTTACGTACTAGCGGCTCCTACGAGCAGTACTTC.

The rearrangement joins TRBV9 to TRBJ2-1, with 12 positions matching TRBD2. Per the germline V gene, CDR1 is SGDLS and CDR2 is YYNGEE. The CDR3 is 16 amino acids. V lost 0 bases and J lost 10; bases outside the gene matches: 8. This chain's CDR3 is CASSVGWASGRAEQFF. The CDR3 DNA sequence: TGTGCCAGCAGCGTAGGATGGGCTAGCGGGAGGGCAGAGCAGTTCTTC.

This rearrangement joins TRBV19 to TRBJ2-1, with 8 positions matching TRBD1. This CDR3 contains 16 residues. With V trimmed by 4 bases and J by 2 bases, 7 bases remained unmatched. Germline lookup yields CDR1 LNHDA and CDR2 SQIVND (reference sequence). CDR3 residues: CASSTMPGQAYNEQFF. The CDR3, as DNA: TGTGCCAGTAGTACAATGCCGGGACAGGCCTACAATGAGCAGTTCTTC.

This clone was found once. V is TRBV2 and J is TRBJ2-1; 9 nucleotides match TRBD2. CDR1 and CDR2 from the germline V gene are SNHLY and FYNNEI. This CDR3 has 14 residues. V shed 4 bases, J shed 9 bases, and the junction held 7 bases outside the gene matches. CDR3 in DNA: TGTGCCAGCAGTGTTAGCGGGAGTCAGGTTGAGCAGTTCTTC. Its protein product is CASSVSGSQVEQFF.

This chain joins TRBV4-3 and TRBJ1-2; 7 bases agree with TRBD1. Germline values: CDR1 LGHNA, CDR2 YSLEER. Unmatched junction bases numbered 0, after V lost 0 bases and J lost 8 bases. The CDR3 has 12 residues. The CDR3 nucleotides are TGCGCCAGCAGCCAAGACAGGGGGGGCTACACCTTC. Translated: CASSQDRGGYTF.

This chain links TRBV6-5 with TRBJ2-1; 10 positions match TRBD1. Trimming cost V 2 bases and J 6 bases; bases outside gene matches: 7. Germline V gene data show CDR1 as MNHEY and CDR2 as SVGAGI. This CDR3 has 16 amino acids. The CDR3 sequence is CASSYLPGQGTNEQFF. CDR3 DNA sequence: TGTGCCAGCAGTTACCTACCGGGACAGGGGACCAATGAGCAGTTCTTC.

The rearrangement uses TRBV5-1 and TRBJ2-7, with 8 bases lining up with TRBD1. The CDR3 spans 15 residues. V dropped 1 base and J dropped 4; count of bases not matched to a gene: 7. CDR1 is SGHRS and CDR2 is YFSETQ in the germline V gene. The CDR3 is CASSLSQGAGYEQYF. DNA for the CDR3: TGCGCCAGCAGCTTGTCGCAGGGGGCTGGGTACGAGCAGTACTTC.